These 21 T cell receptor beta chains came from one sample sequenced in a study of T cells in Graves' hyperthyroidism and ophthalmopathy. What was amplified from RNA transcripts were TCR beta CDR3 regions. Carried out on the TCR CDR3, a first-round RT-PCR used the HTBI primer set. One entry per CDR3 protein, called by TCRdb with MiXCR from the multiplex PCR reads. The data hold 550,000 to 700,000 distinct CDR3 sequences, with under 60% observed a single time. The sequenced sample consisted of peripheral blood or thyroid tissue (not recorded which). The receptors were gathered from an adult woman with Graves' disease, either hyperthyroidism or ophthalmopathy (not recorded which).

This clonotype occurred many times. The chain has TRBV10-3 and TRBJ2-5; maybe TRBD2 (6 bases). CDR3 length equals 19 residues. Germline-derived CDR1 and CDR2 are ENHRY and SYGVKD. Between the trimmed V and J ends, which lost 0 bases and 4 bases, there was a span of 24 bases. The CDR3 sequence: CAISESVLEGVRGRETQYF. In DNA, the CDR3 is TGTGCCATCAGTGAGTCGGTCTTGGAGGGAGTACGAGGAAGAGAGACCCAGTACTTC.

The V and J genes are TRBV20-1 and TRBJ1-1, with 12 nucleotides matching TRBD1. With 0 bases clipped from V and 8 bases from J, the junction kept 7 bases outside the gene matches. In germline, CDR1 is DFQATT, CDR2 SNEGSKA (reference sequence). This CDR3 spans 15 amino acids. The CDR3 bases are TGCAGTGCTAGAGATTTGGGACAGGGGGCACTAGAAGCTTTCTTT. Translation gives CSARDLGQGALEAFF.

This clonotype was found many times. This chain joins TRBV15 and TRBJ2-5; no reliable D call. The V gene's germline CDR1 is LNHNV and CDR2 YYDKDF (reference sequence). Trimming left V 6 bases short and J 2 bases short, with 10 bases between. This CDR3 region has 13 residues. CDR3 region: CATRTPEQETQYF. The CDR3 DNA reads TGTGCCACCAGGACCCCCGAACAAGAGACCCAGTACTTC.

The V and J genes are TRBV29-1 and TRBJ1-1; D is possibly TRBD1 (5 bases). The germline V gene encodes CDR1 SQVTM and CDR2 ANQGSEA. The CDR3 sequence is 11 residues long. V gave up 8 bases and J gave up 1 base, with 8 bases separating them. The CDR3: CSFGGNTEAFF. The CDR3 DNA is TGCAGCTTCGGGGGGAACACTGAAGCTTTCTTT.

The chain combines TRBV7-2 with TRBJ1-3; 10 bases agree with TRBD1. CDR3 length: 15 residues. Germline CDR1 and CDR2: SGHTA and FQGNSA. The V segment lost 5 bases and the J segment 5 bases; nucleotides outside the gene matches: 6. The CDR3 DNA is TGTGCCAGCAGCCTGCGACAGGGGGCGCGAAACACCATATATTTT. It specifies CASSLRQGARNTIYF. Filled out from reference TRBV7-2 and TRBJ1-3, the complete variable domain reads GAGVSQSPSNKVTEKGKDVELRCDPISGHTALYWYRQSLGQGLEFLIYFQGNSAPDKSGLPSDRFSAERTGGSVSTLTIQRTQQEDSAVYLCASSLRQGARNTIYFGEGSWLTVV.

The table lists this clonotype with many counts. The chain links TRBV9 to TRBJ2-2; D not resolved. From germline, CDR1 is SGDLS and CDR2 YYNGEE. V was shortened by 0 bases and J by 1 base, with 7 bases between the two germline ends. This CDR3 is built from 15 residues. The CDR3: CASSVEAGNTGELFF. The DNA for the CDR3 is TGTGCCAGCAGCGTAGAAGCAGGGAACACCGGGGAGCTGTTTTTT.

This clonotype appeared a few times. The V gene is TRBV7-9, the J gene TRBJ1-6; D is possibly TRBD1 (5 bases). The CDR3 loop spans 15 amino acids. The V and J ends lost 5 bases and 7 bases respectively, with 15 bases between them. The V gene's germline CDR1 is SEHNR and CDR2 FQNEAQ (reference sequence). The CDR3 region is CASSDGAGRNSPLHF. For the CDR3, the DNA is TGTGCCAGCAGCGACGGGGCAGGGCGGAATTCACCCCTCCACTTT.

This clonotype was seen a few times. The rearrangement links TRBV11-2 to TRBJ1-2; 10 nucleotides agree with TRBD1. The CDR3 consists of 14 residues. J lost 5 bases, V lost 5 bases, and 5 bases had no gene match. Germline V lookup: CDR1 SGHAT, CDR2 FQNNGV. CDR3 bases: TGTGCCAGCAGCCCAGGGACAGGGGTTTATGGCTACACCTTC. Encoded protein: CASSPGTGVYGYTF. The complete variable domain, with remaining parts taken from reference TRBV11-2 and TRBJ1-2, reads EAGVAQSPRYKIIEKRQSVAFWCNPISGHATLYWYQQILGQGPKLLIQFQNNGVVDDSQLPKDRFSAERLKGVDSTLKIQPAKLEDSAVYLCASSPGTGVYGYTFGSGTRLTVV.

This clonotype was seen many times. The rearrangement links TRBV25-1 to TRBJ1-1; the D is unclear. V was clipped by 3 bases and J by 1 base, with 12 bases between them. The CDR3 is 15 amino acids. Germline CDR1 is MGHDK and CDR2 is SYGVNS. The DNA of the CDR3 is TGTGCCAGCAGTGATCAAGGGTTCGCGAACACTGAAGCTTTCTTT. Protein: CASSDQGFANTEAFF.

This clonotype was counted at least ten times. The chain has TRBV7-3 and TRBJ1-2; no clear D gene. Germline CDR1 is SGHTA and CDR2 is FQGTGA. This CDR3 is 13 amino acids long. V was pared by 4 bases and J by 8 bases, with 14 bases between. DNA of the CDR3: TGTGCCAGCAGCTCGGGAAGCCGCCTGGGCTACACCTTC. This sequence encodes CASSSGSRLGYTF.

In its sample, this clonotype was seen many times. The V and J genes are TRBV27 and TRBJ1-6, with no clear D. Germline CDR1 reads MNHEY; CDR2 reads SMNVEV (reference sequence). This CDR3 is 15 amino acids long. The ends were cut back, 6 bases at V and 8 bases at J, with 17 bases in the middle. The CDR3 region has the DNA TGTGCCAGCAGCCTCAACTTCCCGGGTGATTCACCCCTCCACTTT. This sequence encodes CASSLNFPGDSPLHF.

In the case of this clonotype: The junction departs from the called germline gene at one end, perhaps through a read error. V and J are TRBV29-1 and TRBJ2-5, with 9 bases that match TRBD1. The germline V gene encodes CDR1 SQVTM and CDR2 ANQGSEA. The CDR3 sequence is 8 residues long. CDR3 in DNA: TGCAGCGTTGGGACAGGGGTCTTC. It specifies CSVGTGVF.

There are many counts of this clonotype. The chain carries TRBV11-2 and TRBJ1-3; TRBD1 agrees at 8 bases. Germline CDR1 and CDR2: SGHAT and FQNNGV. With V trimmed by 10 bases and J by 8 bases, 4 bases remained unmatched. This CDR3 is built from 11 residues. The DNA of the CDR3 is TGTGCCATACTGACAGGGGACACCATATATTTT. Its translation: CAILTGDTIYF.

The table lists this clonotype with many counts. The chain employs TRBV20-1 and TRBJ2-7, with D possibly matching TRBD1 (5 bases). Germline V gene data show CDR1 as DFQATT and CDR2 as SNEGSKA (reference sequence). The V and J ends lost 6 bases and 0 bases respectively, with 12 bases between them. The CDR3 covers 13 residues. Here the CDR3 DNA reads TGCAGTGCCGAGGTGGGGCTCTCCTACGAGCAGTACTTC. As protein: CSAEVGLSYEQYF.

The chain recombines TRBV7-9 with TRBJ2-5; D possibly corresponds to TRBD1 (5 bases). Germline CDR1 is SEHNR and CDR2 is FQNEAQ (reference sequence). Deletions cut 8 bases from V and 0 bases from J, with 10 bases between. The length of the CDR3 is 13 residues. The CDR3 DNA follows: TGTGCCAGCCAAATGGACAACCAAGAGACCCAGTACTTC. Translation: CASQMDNQETQYF.

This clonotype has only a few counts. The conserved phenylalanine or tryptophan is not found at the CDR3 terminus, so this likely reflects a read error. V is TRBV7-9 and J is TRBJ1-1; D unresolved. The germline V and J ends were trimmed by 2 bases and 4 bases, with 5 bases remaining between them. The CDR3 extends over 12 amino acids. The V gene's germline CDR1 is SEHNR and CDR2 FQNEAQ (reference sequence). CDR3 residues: CASSLTCTEAFL. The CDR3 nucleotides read TGTGCCAGCAGCTTAACCTGCACTGAAGCTTTCCTT.

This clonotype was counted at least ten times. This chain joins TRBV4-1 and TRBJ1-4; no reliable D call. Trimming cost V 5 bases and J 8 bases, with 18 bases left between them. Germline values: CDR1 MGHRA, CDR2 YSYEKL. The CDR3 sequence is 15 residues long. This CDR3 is CASSGSGSPKEKLFF. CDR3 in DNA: TGCGCCAGCAGCGGCAGCGGGTCCCCGAAAGAAAAACTGTTTTTT.

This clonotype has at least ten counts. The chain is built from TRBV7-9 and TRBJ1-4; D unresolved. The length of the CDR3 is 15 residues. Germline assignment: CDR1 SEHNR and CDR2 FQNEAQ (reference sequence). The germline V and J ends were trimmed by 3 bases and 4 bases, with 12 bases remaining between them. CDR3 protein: CASSLGRVLNEKLFF. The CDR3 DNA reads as TGTGCCAGCAGCTTGGGTCGAGTCCTTAATGAAAAACTGTTTTTT.

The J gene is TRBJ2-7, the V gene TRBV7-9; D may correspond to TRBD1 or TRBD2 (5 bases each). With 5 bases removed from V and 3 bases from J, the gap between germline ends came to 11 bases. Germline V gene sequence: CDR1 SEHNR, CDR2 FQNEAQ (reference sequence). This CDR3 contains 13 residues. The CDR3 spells CASSEGKNYEQYF. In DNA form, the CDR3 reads TGTGCCAGCAGCGAGGGGAAAAACTACGAGCAGTACTTC.

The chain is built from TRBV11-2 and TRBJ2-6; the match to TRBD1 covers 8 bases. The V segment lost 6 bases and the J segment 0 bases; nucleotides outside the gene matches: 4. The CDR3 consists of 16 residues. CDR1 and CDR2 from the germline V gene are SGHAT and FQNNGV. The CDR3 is CASRNRGYSGANVLTF. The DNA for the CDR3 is TGTGCCAGCAGGAACAGGGGGTACTCTGGGGCCAACGTCCTGACTTTC.

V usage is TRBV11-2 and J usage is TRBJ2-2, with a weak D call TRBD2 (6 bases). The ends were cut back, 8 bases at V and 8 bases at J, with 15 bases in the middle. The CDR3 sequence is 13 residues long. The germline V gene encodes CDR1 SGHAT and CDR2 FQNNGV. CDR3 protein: CASGPGAPGELFF. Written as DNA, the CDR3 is TGTGCCAGCGGACCGGGAGCCCCTGGGGAGCTGTTTTTT. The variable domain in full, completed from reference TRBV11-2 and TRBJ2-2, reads EAGVAQSPRYKIIEKRQSVAFWCNPISGHATLYWYQQILGQGPKLLIQFQNNGVVDDSQLPKDRFSAERLKGVDSTLKIQPAKLEDSAVYLCASGPGAPGELFFGEGSRLTVL.